This TCR beta chain stems from a study of T cells in Graves' hyperthyroidism and ophthalmopathy. On the study more broadly: Peripheral blood specimens were obtained at initial diagnosis, prior to any treatment. Findings and limits, study-wide: Ophthalmopathy was predicted by the model a median of approximately six months ahead of onset. Ophthalmopathy was separated from stable hyperthyroidism by a 13 V-J model.

Fresh peripheral blood, 7.5 to 10 ml, was the source of the PBMCs. RNA transcripts provided the source from which TCR beta CDR3 regions were amplified. With the HTBI primer set, the TCR CDR3 went through a first round of RT-PCR. TCRdb independently ran MiXCR on the multiplex PCR reads; one entry per CDR3 protein. This table holds about half a million distinct CDR3 sequences, 22% found once. Germline V gene lookup returns CDR1 SGHTA and CDR2 FQGNSA. The CDR3 consists of 11 residues. With 5 bases removed from V and 7 bases from J, the gap between germline ends came to 6 bases. About this clonotype: The antigen is not known.

The sample was blood. The chain uses TRBV7-2 and TRBJ2-1, with unresolved D. The origin of this receptor is a woman in her seventies with Graves' ophthalmopathy. CDR3 loop: CASSRFNEQFF. As DNA, the CDR3 is TGTGCCAGCAGCCGATTTAATGAGCAGTTCTTC.